Below, 23 T cell receptor beta chains from the same sample are listed, as sequenced in a study of radiation and T cells in renal cell carcinoma. Sequenced by immunoSEQ multiplex PCR; TCRdb stores in-frame clones only, minus some. The sample has 20,000 to 30,000 clones, more than 45% seen once. Specified treatment: treatment-naive control, cytoreductive nephrectomy. The sequences come from tumor tissue, collected from a patient whose treatment was nephrectomy without radiotherapy. These receptors originate from a man aged 35 to 55 with renal cell carcinoma.

The V gene is TRBV6-1, the J gene TRBJ1-1; no firm D call. In germline, CDR1 is MNHNS, CDR2 SASEGT. The germline V and J ends were trimmed by 3 bases and 6 bases, with 17 bases remaining between them. The CDR3 consists of 15 residues. The CDR3 protein is CASSDSLQREPEAFF. DNA of the CDR3: TGTGCCAGCAGTGACTCCCTACAAAGGGAGCCTGAAGCTTTCTTT.

The chain combines TRBV19 with TRBJ1-1; 8 bases are shared with TRBD1. This CDR3 comprises 15 residues. Germline V gene lookup returns CDR1 LNHDA and CDR2 SQIVND (reference sequence). J gave up 10 bases and V 3 bases, and 13 bases lay outside the gene matches. DNA for the CDR3: TGTGCCAGTAGTATTTTGGGACAGGCCTCCACCGGAGCTTTCTTT. Amino acids: CASSILGQASTGAFF.

The chain carries TRBV10-3 and TRBJ1-5; D gene unclear. The CDR3 covers 13 residues. Trimming took 8 bases from V and 2 from J, leaving 10 bases between them. Germline V gene sequence: CDR1 ENHRY, CDR2 SYGVKD. The CDR3 DNA sequence: TGTGCCATCCCGGAGAGCGGCAATCAGCCCCAGCATTTT. It encodes CAIPESGNQPQHF.

The chain is built from TRBV13 and TRBJ1-1; a weak D match, TRBD1 (6 bases). V was pared by 3 bases and J by 5 bases, with 16 bases between. Germline CDR1 reads PRHDT; CDR2 reads FYEKMQ (reference sequence). CDR3 length: 15 residues. The CDR3 sequence: CASSFLGQGRTEAFF. The CDR3 DNA sequence: TGTGCCAGCAGCTTCCTCGGGCAGGGGAGAACTGAAGCTTTCTTT.

The V and J genes are TRBV5-1 and TRBJ1-2, with unresolved D. This CDR3 region has 15 residues. The V and J ends lost 4 bases and 4 bases respectively, with 17 bases between them. The germline V gene has CDR1 SGHRS and CDR2 YFSETQ. In nucleotides, the CDR3 is TGCGCCAGCAGCCCATCTGACGGTAGAGGCTATGGCTACACCTTC. Encoded protein: CASSPSDGRGYGYTF.

The sample holds one count of this clone. The V and J genes are TRBV5-4 and TRBJ1-1; 8 nucleotides agree with TRBD1. Germline V gene sequence: CDR1 SGHNT, CDR2 YYREEE (reference sequence). With 4 bases clipped from V and 4 bases from J, the junction kept 6 bases outside the gene matches. The CDR3 has 14 residues. The CDR3 DNA follows: TGTGCCAGCAGCACAAACAGGGGGGGCACTGAAGCTTTCTTT. Amino acid sequence: CASSTNRGGTEAFF. The full variable domain, its missing parts supplied by reference TRBV5-4 and TRBJ1-1, is ETGVTQSPTHLIKTRGQQVTLRCSSQSGHNTVSWYQQALGQGPQFIFQYYREEENGRGNFPPRFSGLQFPNYSSELNVNALELDDSALYLCASSTNRGGTEAFFGQGTRLTVV.

The chain carries TRBV30 and TRBJ1-1; 7 bases agree with TRBD1. Germline-derived CDR1 and CDR2 are GTSNPN and SVGIG (reference sequence). The CDR3 has 13 amino acids. J lost 8 bases, V lost 3 bases, and 9 bases had no gene match. CDR3 amino acids: CAWRSQGLIEAFF. The CDR3 DNA sequence: TGTGCCTGGAGGTCACAGGGGTTAATCGAAGCTTTCTTT.

The chain employs TRBV5-6 and TRBJ2-2; perhaps TRBD2 as D (6 bases). Germline V lookup: CDR1 SGHDT, CDR2 YYEEEE. The CDR3 loop spans 16 amino acids. Trimming removed 4 bases at V and 1 base at J, with 14 bases between. CDR3 sequence (DNA): TGTGCCAGCAGCCCGGGGGTAGTCAGGAACACCGGGGAGCTGTTTTTT. The encoded protein is CASSPGVVRNTGELFF.

The chain uses TRBV9 and TRBJ1-1; TRBD1 is a possible D gene (5 bases). V lost 1 base and J 0 bases, leaving 10 bases between the germline ends. The CDR3 consists of 15 residues. The germline CDR1 and CDR2 sequences are SGDLS and YYNGEE. CDR3 in amino acids: CASSVQQAMNTEAFF. Written as DNA, the CDR3 is TGTGCCAGCAGCGTACAACAGGCCATGAACACTGAAGCTTTCTTT.

The J gene is TRBJ1-1, the V gene TRBV15, with no clear D. Germline assignment: CDR1 LNHNV and CDR2 YYDKDF (reference sequence). This CDR3 region has 17 residues. The germline V and J ends were trimmed by 3 bases and 1 base, with 18 bases remaining between them. CDR3 coding DNA: TGTGCCACCAGCAGTCTCGGGGTACGGCCCGCGAACACTGAAGCTTTCTTT. This gives the protein CATSSLGVRPANTEAFF.

This clone appeared once. The V and J genes are TRBV5-1 and TRBJ1-2; 9 bases line up with TRBD1. This CDR3 region has 15 residues. Losses at the gene ends were 4 bases for V and 2 bases for J; bases not matched to a gene: 6. In germline, CDR1 is SGHRS, CDR2 YFSETQ. For the CDR3, the DNA is TGCGCCAGCAGCAAGACAGGGGGTTCCAACTATGGCTACACCTTC. This translates into CASSKTGGSNYGYTF.

The chain links TRBV9 to TRBJ1-3; D possibly corresponds to TRBD1 (6 bases). In germline, CDR1 is SGDLS, CDR2 YYNGEE. This CDR3 comprises 17 residues. The ends were cut back, 2 bases at V and 0 bases at J, with 15 bases in the middle. As DNA, the CDR3 is TGTGCCAGCAGCGTTAATACGGGACATCACTCTGGAAACACCATATATTTT. Translation: CASSVNTGHHSGNTIYF.

V gene TRBV7-2 combines with J gene TRBJ2-2, with TRBD2 identical over 8 bases. The germline V gene has CDR1 SGHTA and CDR2 FQGNSA. The trim removed 0 bases at V and 6 bases at J, leaving 0 bases unmatched. The CDR3 loop spans 14 amino acids. CDR3 protein: CASSLAGGAGELFF. In DNA, the CDR3 is TGTGCCAGCAGCTTAGCCGGGGGGGCCGGGGAGCTGTTTTTT.

The DNA for the CDR3 is TGTGCCAGCAGTTCAGGCTTTAGGGGAAACACCATATATTTT. Translation gives CASSSGFRGNTIYF. J is TRBJ1-3 and V is TRBV27; no reliable D call. The germline V and J ends were trimmed by 4 bases and 4 bases, with 11 bases remaining between them. This CDR3 has 14 amino acids. Germline CDR1 and CDR2: MNHEY and SMNVEV (reference sequence).

This clone showed up many times. Other DNA sequences in the sample encode the same CDR3. This chain connects TRBV9 to TRBJ2-1; 7 positions match TRBD2. The V and J ends lost 1 base and 3 bases, in that order; junction bases with no gene match: 4. Germline CDR1 SGDLS, CDR2 YYNGEE. The CDR3 is 15 residues long. As DNA, the CDR3 is TGTGCCAGCAGCGTAAAGACTAGCAGCTACAATGAGCAGTTCTTC. Translated, it gives CASSVKTSSYNEQFF.

This clone has a handful of counts. V and J are TRBV28 and TRBJ1-6, with D possibly TRBD1 on 5 matching bases. The CDR3 totals 18 residues. The V end was cut by 5 bases, the J end by 6 bases, with 23 bases between. Germline V gene sequence: CDR1 MDHEN, CDR2 SYDVKM. CDR3 region: CASSPLPNKQGGNSPLHF. CDR3 DNA: TGTGCCAGCAGTCCATTGCCCAATAAGCAGGGAGGTAATTCACCCCTCCACTTT.

V and J are TRBV4-1 and TRBJ1-2; TRBD1 agrees at 9 bases. V dropped 4 bases and J dropped 8; count of bases not matched to a gene: 5. This CDR3 is built from 13 residues. Germline assignment: CDR1 MGHRA and CDR2 YSYEKL. The CDR3 sequence: CASSPGQGWGYTF. The CDR3 bases are TGCGCCAGCAGCCCAGGACAGGGGTGGGGCTACACCTTC.

The J gene is TRBJ1-3, the V gene TRBV30; D is ambiguous. The CDR3 sequence is 13 residues long. V was shortened by 0 bases and J by 1 base, with 4 bases between the two germline ends. Germline CDR1 and CDR2: GTSNPN and SVGIG (reference sequence). In DNA form, the CDR3 reads TGTGCCTGGAGTGTCGGGTCTGGAAACACCATATATTTT. This codes for CAWSVGSGNTIYF.

This clone was observed a handful of times. This chain joins TRBV5-4 and TRBJ1-1, with D possibly matching TRBD1 (5 bases). Germline V CDR1 and CDR2: SGHNT, YYREEE (reference sequence). This CDR3 is 15 amino acids long. Deletions cut 0 bases from V and 5 bases from J, with 14 bases between. The CDR3 loop reads CASSLGRGEGTEAFF. Written as DNA, the CDR3 is TGTGCCAGCAGCTTGGGGAGAGGGGAGGGAACTGAAGCTTTCTTT.

This chain links TRBV2 with TRBJ1-1; 7 nucleotides line up with TRBD1. With V trimmed by 5 bases and J by 1 base, 7 bases remained unmatched. CDR1 SNHLY and CDR2 FYNNEI come from the germline V gene. CDR3 length: 15 amino acids. This chain's CDR3 is CASSLSGTANTEAFF. The CDR3 DNA follows: TGTGCCAGCAGTCTCTCCGGGACAGCGAACACTGAAGCTTTCTTT. Filled out from reference TRBV2 and TRBJ1-1, the complete variable domain reads EPEVTQTPSHQVTQMGQEVILRCVPISNHLYFYWYRQILGQKVEFLVSFYNNEISEKSEIFDDQFSVERPDGSNFTLKIRSTKLEDSAMYFCASSLSGTANTEAFFGQGTRLTVV.

V usage is TRBV27 and J usage is TRBJ2-1; 11 bases are shared with TRBD2. The CDR3 has 15 residues. CDR1 is MNHEY, CDR2 SMNVEV, per germline (reference sequence). Losses at the gene ends were 3 bases for V and 6 bases for J; bases not matched to a gene: 4. The CDR3 reads CASSLRGLAGNEQFF. The CDR3 nucleotides are TGTGCCAGCAGTTTGCGCGGACTAGCGGGCAATGAGCAGTTCTTC.

The chain has TRBV5-4 and TRBJ2-5; tentatively, D is TRBD1 (6 bases). This CDR3 contains 17 residues. V dropped 0 bases and J dropped 2 bases, with 17 bases sitting between them. CDR1 and CDR2 (germline): SGHNT, YYREEE (reference sequence). CDR3 residues: CASSLVGSGAIQETQYF. DNA of the CDR3: TGTGCCAGCAGCTTGGTAGGGTCAGGGGCAATACAAGAGACCCAGTACTTC.

The chain has TRBV28 and TRBJ1-2, with unresolved D. Germline V lookup: CDR1 MDHEN, CDR2 SYDVKM. The CDR3 is 13 residues long. The V gene lost 7 bases and the J gene lost 8 bases, with 17 bases spanning the gap. The CDR3 region has the DNA TGTGCCAGCATTCCGCAAGGGTATGGCGGCTACACCTTC. It translates to CASIPQGYGGYTF.